The present entry profiles one TCR beta chain with its context. The sample belongs to a study of cytomegalovirus exposure and HLA in healthy donors. As for the study in general: Among several hundred genotyped donors, about 80% fell in the Caucasian-associated ancestry cluster.

Trimming removed 4 bases from V and 3 bases from J, with 10 bases in between. Germline lookup yields CDR1 MNHEY and CDR2 SMNVEV (reference sequence). This CDR3 is built from 14 residues. It was with 60 Vbeta and 13 Jbeta primers that the PCR ran. The protocol was immunoSEQ multiplex PCR, while the TCRdb copy is restricted to in-frame clones and leaves out a portion. The sample lists about 130,000 clones; about 8.5% were seen once. This chain joins TRBV27 and TRBJ2-1; no reliable D call. Sequenced input: PBMCs. This receptor was identified in a man between 35 and 55 years old in good health and CMV-seronegative. The CDR3 coding sequence is TGTGCCAGCAGTTCAGGTTGGAACTACAATGAGCAGTTCTTC. Translated: CASSSGWNYNEQFF.